Presented here are 7 T cell receptor beta chains from one specimen sequenced in a study of OX40 agonist ivuxolimab in advanced cancers. Profiled with immunoSEQ multiplex PCR; TCRdb holds only in-frame clones, not every one. The sample shows 60,000 to 80,000 clones, about 81% of them seen only once. The sample was CD4+ or CD8+ T cells sorted from blood, taken in a trial of the OX40 agonist ivuxolimab. The receptor source for this set is an adult with an advanced solid tumor such as melanoma, head and neck, liver or kidney cancer.

The V gene is TRBV6-1, the J gene TRBJ2-7, with 9 bases identical to TRBD1. Germline CDR1 is MNHNS and CDR2 is SASEGT. The CDR3 contains 15 residues. With 5 bases clipped from V and 2 bases from J, the junction kept 7 bases outside the gene matches. CDR3 in DNA: TGTGCCAGCAGTCCGCGGACAGGGGCGGCCTACGAGCAGTACTTC. The encoded protein is CASSPRTGAAYEQYF.

The chain carries TRBV5-8 and TRBJ1-4; 8 nucleotides match TRBD1. V lost 0 bases and J lost 8; bases outside the gene matches: 6. CDR1 and CDR2 from the germline V gene are SGHTS and YDEGEE. The CDR3 loop spans 15 amino acids. Here the CDR3 DNA reads TGTGCCAGCAGCTTGGGTCAGGGGGCCTTGGAAAAACTGTTTTTT. It encodes CASSLGQGALEKLFF. Combining the CDR3 with reference TRBV5-8 and TRBJ1-4 gives the whole variable domain EAGVTQSPTHLIKTRGQQATLRCSPISGHTSVYWYQQALGLGLQFLLWYDEGEERNRGNFPPRFSGRQFPNYSSELNVNALELEDSALYLCASSLGQGALEKLFFGSGTQLSVL.

The chain joins TRBV4-3 to TRBJ1-1; D gene uncertain. The germline V gene encodes CDR1 LGHNA and CDR2 YSLEER. V was clipped by 4 bases and J by 2 bases, with 11 bases between them. The length of the CDR3 is 14 residues. Here the CDR3 DNA reads TGCGCCAGCAGCCCCTTTGCGGGTAACACTGAAGCTTTCTTT. It specifies CASSPFAGNTEAFF.

A remark on this clone: Its ends do not fully match the called genes, so a read error is possible. The rearrangement uses TRBV5-1 and TRBJ2-5; D unclear. Germline-derived CDR1 and CDR2 are SGHRS and YFSETQ. The CDR3 is 13 amino acids. CDR3 bases: TGCGCCAGCACCTTGATGGGGAAAGAGACCCAGTACTTC. It is translated as CASTLMGKETQYF.

The chain has TRBV5-4 and TRBJ2-5; D is unresolved. Between the trimmed V and J ends, which lost 0 bases and 3 bases, there was a span of 15 bases. CDR1 and CDR2 (germline): SGHNT, YYREEE (reference sequence). The CDR3 contains 16 residues. The CDR3 sequence: CASSLDGLIREETQYF. Written as DNA, the CDR3 is TGTGCCAGCAGCTTGGATGGGCTTATTAGGGAAGAGACCCAGTACTTC. Together with reference TRBV5-4 and TRBJ2-5, the CDR3 gives the full variable domain: ETGVTQSPTHLIKTRGQQVTLRCSSQSGHNTVSWYQQALGQGPQFIFQYYREEENGRGNFPPRFSGLQFPNYSSELNVNALELDDSALYLCASSLDGLIREETQYFGPGTRLLVL.

This clone was seen once. The chain is built from TRBV7-2 and TRBJ1-4, with D hard to call. Trimming stripped 6 bases from V and 0 bases from J, with 5 bases between. Germline CDR1 is SGHTA and CDR2 is FQGNSA. The CDR3 totals 13 residues. As DNA, the CDR3 is TGTGCCAGCAGGAGTGCAACTAATGAAAAACTGTTTTTT. As protein: CASRSATNEKLFF.

This chain connects TRBV7-2 to TRBJ1-6; D is unresolved. V dropped 7 bases and J dropped 10 bases, with 17 bases sitting between them. The CDR3 is 14 residues long. Looked up from germline, CDR1 is SGHTA and CDR2 is FQGNSA. CDR3 nucleotides: TGTGCCAGCACCCCCGGTGGGGTCAAATCACCCCTCCACTTT. This sequence encodes CASTPGGVKSPLHF.